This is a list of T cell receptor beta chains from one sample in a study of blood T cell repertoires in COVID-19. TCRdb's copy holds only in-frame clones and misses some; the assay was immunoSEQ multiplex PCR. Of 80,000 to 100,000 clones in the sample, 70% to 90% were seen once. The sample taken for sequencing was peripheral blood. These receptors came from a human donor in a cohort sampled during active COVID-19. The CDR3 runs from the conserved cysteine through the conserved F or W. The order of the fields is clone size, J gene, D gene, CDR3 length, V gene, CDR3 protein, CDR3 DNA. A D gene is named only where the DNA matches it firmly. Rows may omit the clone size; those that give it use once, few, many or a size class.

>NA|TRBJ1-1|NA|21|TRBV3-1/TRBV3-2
CASSPTSRVHLPMRMNTEAFF
TGTGCCAGCAGCCCAACTAGTAGGGTGCACCTCCCTATGAGAATGAACACTGAAGCTTTCTTT
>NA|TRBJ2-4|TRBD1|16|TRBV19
CASNAQGAEAKNIQYF
TGTGCCAGTAACGCACAGGGGGCAGAGGCCAAAAACATTCAGTACTTC
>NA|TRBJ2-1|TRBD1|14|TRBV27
CASSLDRSYNEQFF
TGTGCCAGCAGTTTGGACAGGTCCTACAATGAGCAGTTCTTC
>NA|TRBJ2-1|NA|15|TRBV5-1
CASSLVREFSDEQFF
TGCGCCAGCAGCTTGGTACGGGAGTTTTCCGATGAGCAGTTCTTC
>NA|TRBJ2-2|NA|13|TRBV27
CASKGARTGELFF
TGTGCCAGCAAAGGGGCACGCACCGGGGAGCTGTTTTTT
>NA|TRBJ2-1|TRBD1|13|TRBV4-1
CASRGGPYNEQFF
TGCGCCAGCAGAGGGGGCCCCTACAATGAGCAGTTCTTC
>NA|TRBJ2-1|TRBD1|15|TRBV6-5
CASILDRDLYNEQFF
TGTGCCAGCATCCTAGACAGGGACCTCTACAATGAGCAGTTCTTC
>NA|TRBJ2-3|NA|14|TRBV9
CASSVFLATDTQYF
TGTGCCAGCAGCGTTTTTCTAGCAACAGATACGCAGTATTTT
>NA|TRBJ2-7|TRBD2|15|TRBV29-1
CSVEGGLAGSYEQYF
TGCAGCGTTGAAGGGGGACTAGCGGGGTCCTACGAGCAGTACTTC
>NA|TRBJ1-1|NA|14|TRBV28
CASSLSWGGSVAFF
TGTGCCAGCAGTTTAAGCTGGGGCGGATCCGTAGCTTTCTTT
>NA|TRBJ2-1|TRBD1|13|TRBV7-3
CASSSDRDSEQFF
TGTGCCAGCAGCTCTGACAGGGATAGTGAGCAGTTCTTC
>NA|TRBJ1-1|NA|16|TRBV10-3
CAISANAETGGTEAFF
TGTGCCATCAGTGCGAACGCCGAGACCGGGGGTACTGAAGCTTTCTTT
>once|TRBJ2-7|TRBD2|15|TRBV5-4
CASSTGTSGAYEQYF
TGTGCCAGCAGTACCGGGACTAGCGGGGCCTACGAGCAGTACTTC
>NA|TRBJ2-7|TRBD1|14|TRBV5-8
CASGRGTGPSEQYF
TGTGCCAGCGGACGCGGGACAGGGCCCTCCGAGCAGTACTTC
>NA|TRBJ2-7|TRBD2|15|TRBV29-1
CSVEGLAGVSREQYF
TGCAGCGTTGAGGGACTAGCGGGAGTGTCGCGGGAGCAGTACTTC
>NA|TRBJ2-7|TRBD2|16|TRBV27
CASSLRGLAGGGEQYF
TGTGCCAGCAGTTTACGGGGGCTAGCGGGAGGAGGAGAGCAGTACTTC
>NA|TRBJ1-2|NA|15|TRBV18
CASSPEIESNYGYTF
TGTGCCAGCTCACCGGAGATTGAATCTAACTATGGCTACACCTTC
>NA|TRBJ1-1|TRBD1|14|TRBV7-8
CVSSYDRVGTEAFF
TGTGTCAGCAGCTATGACAGGGTAGGCACTGAAGCTTTCTTT
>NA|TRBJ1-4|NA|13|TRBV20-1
CSASYTLSGKLFF
TGCAGTGCTAGTTACACACTCAGCGGAAAACTGTTTTTT
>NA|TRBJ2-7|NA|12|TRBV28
CASRRSGDEQYF
TGTGCCAGCAGAAGGTCCGGAGATGAGCAGTACTTC
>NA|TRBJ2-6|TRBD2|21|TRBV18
CASSPERWTSGSTAGANVLTF
TGTGCCAGCTCACCCGAACGATGGACTAGCGGGAGTACTGCCGGGGCCAACGTCCTGACTTTC
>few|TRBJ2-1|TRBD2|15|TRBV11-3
CASSLDPATSHKQFF
TGTGCCAGCAGCTTAGACCCCGCGACTAGCCATAAGCAGTTCTTC
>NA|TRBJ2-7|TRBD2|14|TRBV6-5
CASRASGSVHEQYF
TGTGCCAGCAGGGCTAGCGGGAGTGTCCACGAGCAGTACTTC
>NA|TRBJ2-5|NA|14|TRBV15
CATSRGGIEETQYF
TGTGCCACCAGCAGAGGAGGGATCGAAGAGACCCAGTACTTC
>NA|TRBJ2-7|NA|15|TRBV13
CASSLGGLANYEQYF
TGTGCCAGCAGCTTAGGGGGACTGGCCAACTACGAGCAGTACTTC
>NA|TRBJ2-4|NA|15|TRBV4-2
CASSQVLGPQNIQYF
TGTGCCAGCAGCCAAGTACTAGGCCCTCAAAACATTCAGTACTTC
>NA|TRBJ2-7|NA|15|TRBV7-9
CASSSSRGHDYEQYF
TGTGCCAGCAGCTCGTCCAGGGGCCACGACTACGAGCAGTACTTC
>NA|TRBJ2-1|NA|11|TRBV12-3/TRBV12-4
CASSYYNEQFF
TGTGCCAGCAGCTACTACAATGAGCAGTTCTTC
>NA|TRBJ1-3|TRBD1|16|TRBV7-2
CASSRSGTGSGNTIYF
TGTGCCAGCAGCCGTTCCGGGACAGGGTCCGGAAACACCATATATTTT
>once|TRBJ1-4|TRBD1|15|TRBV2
CASSVFGQGGEKLFF
TGTGCCAGCAGTGTCTTTGGCCAGGGGGGTGAAAAACTGTTTTTT
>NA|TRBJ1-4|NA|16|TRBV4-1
CASSQEWAGGNEKLFF
TGCGCCAGCAGCCAAGAATGGGCGGGGGGTAATGAAAAACTGTTTTTT
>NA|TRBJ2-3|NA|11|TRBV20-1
CSAVERVPQYF
TGCAGTGCTGTAGAGCGAGTACCGCAGTATTTT
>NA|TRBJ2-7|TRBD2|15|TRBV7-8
CASRVGLAENYEQYF
TGTGCCAGCAGGGTGGGACTAGCGGAGAACTACGAGCAGTACTTC
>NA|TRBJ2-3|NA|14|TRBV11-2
CASSLGLGVDTQYF
TGTGCCAGCAGCTTAGGTCTGGGAGTAGATACGCAGTATTTT
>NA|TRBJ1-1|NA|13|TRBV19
CASSIQGKTEAFF
TGTGCCAGTAGTATACAGGGGAAAACTGAAGCTTTCTTT
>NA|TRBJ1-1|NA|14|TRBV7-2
CASILLSTVAEAFF
TGTGCCAGCATCCTTCTTTCTACGGTGGCTGAAGCTTTCTTT
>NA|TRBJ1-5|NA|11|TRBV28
CASGLNQPQHF
TGTGCCAGCGGCCTCAATCAGCCCCAGCATTTT
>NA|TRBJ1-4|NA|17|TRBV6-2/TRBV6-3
CASSTRDYSFSEEKLFF
TGTGCCAGCAGTACCCGGGATTACTCTTTTTCGGAGGAAAAACTGTTTTTT
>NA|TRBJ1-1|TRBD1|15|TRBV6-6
CASKGTGGATTEAFF
TGTGCCAGCAAGGGCACAGGGGGCGCGACGACCGAAGCTTTCTTT
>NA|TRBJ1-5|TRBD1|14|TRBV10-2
CASSTTGFYQPQHF
TGCGCCAGCAGTACGACAGGGTTCTATCAGCCCCAGCATTTT
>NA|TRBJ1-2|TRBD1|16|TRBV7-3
CASSQGQGAVSYGYTF
TGTGCCAGCAGCCAGGGACAGGGCGCCGTTAGCTATGGCTACACCTTC
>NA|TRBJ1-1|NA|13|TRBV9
CASSPGADTEAFF
TGTGCCAGCAGCCCTGGGGCGGACACTGAAGCTTTCTTT
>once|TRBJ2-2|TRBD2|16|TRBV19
CASSMMGLAGAGELFF
TGTGCCAGTAGTATGATGGGGCTAGCGGGGGCCGGGGAGCTGTTTTTT
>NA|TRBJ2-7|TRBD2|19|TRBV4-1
CASSQDPPTSGKLAYEQYF
TGCGCCAGCAGCCAAGATCCACCCACTAGCGGGAAGCTAGCCTACGAGCAGTACTTC
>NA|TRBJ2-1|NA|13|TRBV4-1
CASSPRTYNEQFF
TGCGCCAGCAGTCCGCGGACTTACAATGAGCAGTTCTTC
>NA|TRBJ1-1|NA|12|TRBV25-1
CASSEYFSEAFF
TGTGCCAGCAGTGAATATTTCTCTGAAGCTTTCTTT
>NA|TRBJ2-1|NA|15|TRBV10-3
CAISPYSSSYNEQFF
TGTGCCATCAGTCCCTACAGCAGCTCCTACAATGAGCAGTTCTTC
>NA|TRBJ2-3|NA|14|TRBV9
CASSPYGSGDTQYF
TGTGCCAGCAGCCCGTACGGGAGTGGAGATACGCAGTATTTT
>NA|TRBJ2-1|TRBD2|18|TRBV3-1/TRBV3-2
CASSPPMKTSGISDEQFF
TGTGCCAGCAGCCCTCCCATGAAGACTAGCGGGATATCGGATGAGCAGTTCTTC
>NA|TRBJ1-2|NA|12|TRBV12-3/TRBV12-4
CASSTSNYGYTF
TGTGCCAGCAGTACATCTAACTATGGCTACACCTTC
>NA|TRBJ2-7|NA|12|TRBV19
CASSTQGYEQYF
TGTGCCAGTAGTACACAGGGCTACGAGCAGTACTTC
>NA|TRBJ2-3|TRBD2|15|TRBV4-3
CASSQGPAGTDTQYF
TGCGCCAGCAGCCAAGGGCCAGCGGGAACGGATACGCAGTATTTT
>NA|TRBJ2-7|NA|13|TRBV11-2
CASSPHPGYEQYF
TGTGCCAGCAGCCCCCATCCCGGCTACGAGCAGTACTTC
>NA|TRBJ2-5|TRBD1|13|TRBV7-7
CASSSDRAETQYF
TGTGCTAGCAGTTCCGACAGGGCTGAGACCCAGTACTTC
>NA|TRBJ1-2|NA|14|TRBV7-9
CASSSDGGAYGYTF
TGTGCCAGCAGCTCCGACGGGGGGGCCTATGGCTACACCTTC
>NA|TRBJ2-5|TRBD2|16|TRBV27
CASSFAGLAGGETQYF
TGTGCCAGCAGTTTTGCGGGACTAGCGGGAGGGGAGACCCAGTACTTC
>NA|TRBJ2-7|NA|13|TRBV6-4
CASSVERGYEQYF
TGTGCCAGCAGTGTAGAGCGCGGCTACGAGCAGTACTTC
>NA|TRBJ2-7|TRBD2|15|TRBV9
CASTLGWEGSYEQYF
TGTGCCAGCACCCTCGGATGGGAGGGCTCCTACGAGCAGTACTTC
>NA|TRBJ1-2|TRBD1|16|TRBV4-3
CASSQDNTGGNYGYTF
TGCGCCAGCAGCCAAGATAACACAGGGGGAAACTATGGCTACACCTTC